What follows are 25 T cell receptor beta chains derived from one specimen sequenced in a study of radiotherapy plus CTLA-4 blockade in lung cancer. The data were produced by immunoSEQ multiplex PCR, yet TCRdb's version contains in-frame clones alone and is incomplete. The sample has 75,000 to 95,000 clones; around 80% are singletons. The sequencing used peripheral blood, collected from a patient treated with radiotherapy plus ipilimumab. The receptors originated from a human donor with non-small cell lung cancer that progressed on radiotherapy plus ipilimumab.

In its sample, this clone was seen a few times. The genes are TRBV29-1 and TRBJ1-1, with TRBD1 matching 8 bases. Germline V CDR1 and CDR2: SQVTM, ANQGSEA. The CDR3 has 15 residues. V shed 5 bases, J shed 0 bases, and the junction held 8 bases outside the gene matches. In DNA form, the CDR3 reads TGCAGCGTTACTGCTCGACAGGGGATGAACACTGAAGCTTTCTTT. Its translation: CSVTARQGMNTEAFF.

The V and J genes are TRBV18 and TRBJ2-2; no definite D call. V was trimmed by 6 bases and J by 3 bases, leaving 11 bases between them. Germline values: CDR1 KGHSH, CDR2 LQKENI. This CDR3 has 14 amino acids. The CDR3 nucleotides read TGTGCCAGCTCGCCTTATGTGGACACCGGGGAGCTGTTTTTT. Translation: CASSPYVDTGELFF.

V and J are TRBV20-1 and TRBJ2-5; no definite D call. Germline V gives CDR1 DFQATT, CDR2 SNEGSKA (reference sequence). V lost 6 bases and J lost 5, with 10 bases in between. The CDR3 covers 11 residues. CDR3 DNA: TGCAGTGCAAATCAGCCGGAGACCCAGTACTTC. Translating gives CSANQPETQYF.

J is TRBJ2-7 and V is TRBV7-6, with a possible D match to TRBD2 (6 bases). Germline V CDR1 and CDR2: SGHVS, FNYEAQ. This CDR3 contains 15 residues. V was shortened by 5 bases and J by 2 bases, with 16 bases between the two germline ends. CDR3: CASSLRPGLPYEQYF. As DNA, the CDR3 is TGTGCCAGCAGCCTTCGACCGGGACTTCCCTACGAGCAGTACTTC.

The CDR3 nucleotides are TGTGCCTGGAGTTATTTTGCGGGGGGTCCAGATACGCAGTATTTT. Its protein product is CAWSYFAGGPDTQYF. The chain couples TRBV30 to TRBJ2-3; 8 nucleotides align to TRBD2. The CDR3 contains 15 residues. The V segment lost 2 bases and the J segment 4 bases; nucleotides outside the gene matches: 8. Per germline, CDR1 GTSNPN and CDR2 SVGIG (reference sequence).

The V gene is TRBV5-6, the J gene TRBJ1-5; a weak D match, TRBD1 (5 bases). The CDR3 sequence is 14 residues long. Trimming took 2 bases from V and 4 from J, leaving 10 bases between them. Germline CDR1 reads SGHDT; CDR2 reads YYEEEE. The CDR3 protein is CASSLLRGNQPQHF. The CDR3 DNA sequence: TGTGCCAGCAGCTTATTGAGGGGTAATCAGCCCCAGCATTTT. Full variable domain (remainder filled in from reference TRBV5-6 and TRBJ1-5): DAGVTQSPTHLIKTRGQQVTLRCSPKSGHDTVSWYQQALGQGPQFIFQYYEEEERQRGNFPDRFSGHQFPNYSSELNVNALLLGDSALYLCASSLLRGNQPQHFGDGTRLSIL.

This clone was recorded once. The chain uses TRBV11-2 and TRBJ1-1; 8 nucleotides align to TRBD1. V shed 7 bases, J shed 4 bases, and the junction held 8 bases outside the gene matches. The germline gives CDR1 SGHAT, CDR2 FQNNGV. The length of the CDR3 is 14 residues. Here the CDR3 reads CASNRAGGGTEAFF. DNA of the CDR3: TGTGCCAGCAACCGAGCAGGGGGCGGCACTGAAGCTTTCTTT.

The J gene is TRBJ2-7, the V gene TRBV27, with unresolved D. Deletions cut 5 bases from V and 0 bases from J, with 11 bases between. Germline V CDR1 and CDR2: MNHEY, SMNVEV (reference sequence). CDR3 length: 14 residues. CDR3 in DNA: TGTGCCAGCAGTCCCCGATTTCGCTCCTACGAGCAGTACTTC. Its protein product is CASSPRFRSYEQYF.

This chain links TRBV7-9 with TRBJ2-5; D is unclear. The germline V gene has CDR1 SEHNR and CDR2 FQNEAQ (reference sequence). This CDR3 has 15 amino acids. V lost 1 base to trimming and J lost 0 bases, with 9 bases between them. CDR3 nucleotide sequence: TGTGCCAGCAGCTTAGGCCCCGGAAACCAAGAGACCCAGTACTTC. Its protein product is CASSLGPGNQETQYF.

The J gene is TRBJ2-7, the V gene TRBV6-5, with D perhaps TRBD1 (6 bases). The CDR3 has 15 amino acids. The germline V gene encodes CDR1 MNHEY and CDR2 SVGAGI. Trimming cost V 0 bases and J 2 bases, with 11 bases left between them. CDR3 residues: CASSYSQGNTYEQYF. CDR3 DNA: TGTGCCAGCAGTTACTCGCAGGGGAATACCTACGAGCAGTACTTC.

V usage is TRBV7-2 and J usage is TRBJ1-5; no clear D. This CDR3 comprises 13 residues. Trimming stripped 1 base from V and 4 bases from J, with 5 bases between. Germline V gene sequence: CDR1 SGHTA, CDR2 FQGNSA. The CDR3 nucleotides are TGTGCCAGCAGCTTAGGCAGGAATCAGCCCCAGCATTTT. This gives the protein CASSLGRNQPQHF.

This clone has only one observation. The rearrangement joins TRBV4-1 to TRBJ1-5; D perhaps matches TRBD1 (6 bases). Trimming took 0 bases from V and 4 from J, leaving 19 bases between them. This CDR3 contains 18 residues. Germline CDR1 is MGHRA and CDR2 is YSYEKL. CDR3 sequence: CASSQDRGGTSGNQPQHF. For the CDR3, the DNA is TGCGCCAGCAGCCAAGACCGTGGCGGGACATCCGGTAATCAGCCCCAGCATTTT.

The table lists this clone with a few counts. The chain joins TRBV7-6 to TRBJ2-1, with D possibly matching TRBD1 (6 bases). With 5 bases removed from V and 4 bases from J, the gap between germline ends came to 12 bases. CDR1 and CDR2 from the germline V gene are SGHVS and FNYEAQ. The CDR3 length is 14 residues. CDR3: CASSEGQFYNEQFF. CDR3 nucleotides: TGTGCCAGCAGCGAAGGACAGTTTTACAATGAGCAGTTCTTC.

Notes on this clone: Other nucleotide sequences in the sample specify the same CDR3. The chain employs TRBV6-5 and TRBJ2-7; TRBD2 matches 8 bases. This CDR3 spans 14 amino acids. Germline lookup yields CDR1 MNHEY and CDR2 SVGAGI. The CDR3 sequence is CASSYSSGSYEQYV. In DNA form, the CDR3 reads TGTGCCAGCAGTTACTCAAGCGGGAGCTACGAGCAGTATGTC.

This clone was found once. The V gene is TRBV11-2, the J gene TRBJ2-5, with TRBD2 matching 11 bases. The CDR3 contains 16 residues. The V and J ends lost 5 bases and 5 bases, in that order; junction bases with no gene match: 10. CDR1 is SGHAT, CDR2 FQNNGV, per germline. CDR3 DNA sequence: TGTGCCAGCAGCCCCAATAGCGGGAGGGCGGGGGAGACCCAGTACTTC. Residues: CASSPNSGRAGETQYF.

J is TRBJ1-1 and V is TRBV7-9, with unresolved D. This CDR3 comprises 13 residues. The V end was cut by 5 bases, the J end by 1 base, with 8 bases between. Germline CDR1 is SEHNR and CDR2 is FQNEAQ (reference sequence). Written as DNA, the CDR3 is TGTGCCAGCAGCCGAGGCGAGAACACTGAAGCTTTCTTT. Encoded protein: CASSRGENTEAFF.

The chain recombines TRBV27 with TRBJ2-2; 9 bases fit TRBD1. With V trimmed by 4 bases and J by 4 bases, 4 bases remained unmatched. Germline V gene data show CDR1 as MNHEY and CDR2 as SMNVEV (reference sequence). The CDR3 is 15 residues long. CDR3 amino acids: CASSSGTGITGELFF. The DNA of the CDR3 is TGTGCCAGCAGTTCCGGGACAGGGATCACCGGGGAGCTGTTTTTT.

This chain uses TRBV28 with TRBJ2-7; no clear D gene. Looked up from germline, CDR1 is MDHEN and CDR2 is SYDVKM. Trimming left V 6 bases short and J 2 bases short, with 17 bases between. This CDR3 has 15 amino acids. CDR3 in amino acids: CASSPPLDSPYEQYV. CDR3 DNA: TGTGCCAGCAGCCCCCCTCTGGATTCACCCTACGAGCAGTACGTC.

The chain couples TRBV5-1 to TRBJ2-7; 10 nucleotides agree with TRBD1. V shed 0 bases and J 1 base; nucleotides not matched to a gene: 4. The V gene's germline CDR1 is SGHRS and CDR2 YFSETQ. This CDR3 comprises 16 residues. CDR3 sequence: CASSLAGQGDSYEQYF. CDR3 sequence (DNA): TGCGCCAGCAGCTTGGCCGGACAGGGGGATTCCTACGAGCAGTACTTC.

This chain links TRBV7-3 with TRBJ2-5, with D uncertain. Germline assignment: CDR1 SGHTA and CDR2 FQGTGA. This CDR3 contains 13 residues. The V end lost 5 bases, the J end lost 7 bases, and 14 bases lay between the germline ends. CDR3 sequence (DNA): TGTGCCAGCAGCCCAGCTCATCCGGGGACCCAGTACTTC. Translation gives CASSPAHPGTQYF.

This clone was seen just once. The chain has TRBV2 and TRBJ2-2, with D hard to call. The germline gives CDR1 SNHLY, CDR2 FYNNEI. Deletions cut 5 bases from V and 1 base from J, with 8 bases between. The length of the CDR3 is 14 residues. In DNA form, the CDR3 reads TGTGCCAGCAGTTACGAGAGGAACACCGGGGAGCTGTTTTTT. This sequence encodes CASSYERNTGELFF. The whole variable domain, remainder taken from reference TRBV2 and TRBJ2-2, is EPEVTQTPSHQVTQMGQEVILRCVPISNHLYFYWYRQILGQKVEFLVSFYNNEISEKSEIFDDQFSVERPDGSNFTLKIRSTKLEDSAMYFCASSYERNTGELFFGEGSRLTVL.

The chain links TRBV4-1 to TRBJ2-3; no definite D call. Germline V gene data show CDR1 as MGHRA and CDR2 as YSYEKL. Trimming took 1 base from V and 2 from J, leaving 16 bases between them. The CDR3 runs to 17 residues. In DNA form, the CDR3 reads TGCGCCAGCAGCCAAGGGGCCAGCTATTTCGACACAGATACGCAGTATTTT. This codes for CASSQGASYFDTDTQYF.

The CDR3 loop is CASSLYRASEQYF. The DNA of the CDR3 is TGCGCCAGCAGCTTATACCGGGCCAGCGAGCAGTACTTC. This sequence joins TRBV5-1 and TRBJ2-7; no clear D gene. Trimming took 2 bases from V and 6 from J, leaving 12 bases between them. This CDR3 is built from 13 residues. The germline CDR1 and CDR2 sequences are SGHRS and YFSETQ.

This chain links TRBV19 with TRBJ1-2, with 8 bases matching TRBD1. This CDR3 has 13 residues. In germline, CDR1 is LNHDA, CDR2 SQIVND (reference sequence). The CDR3 loop is CATRRGTGYGYTF. In DNA form, the CDR3 reads TGTGCTACCCGAAGGGGGACAGGCTATGGCTACACCTTC.

This clone has more than one count but fewer than ten. This chain joins TRBV7-9 and TRBJ2-7; tentative D call: TRBD1 (5 bases). In germline, CDR1 is SEHNR, CDR2 FQNEAQ (reference sequence). Trimming left V 0 bases short and J 3 bases short, with 9 bases between. CDR3 size: 14 residues. CDR3 coding DNA: TGTGCCAGCAGCTTAGCGCAGGGCGACTACGAGCAGTACGTC. Amino acid sequence: CASSLAQGDYEQYV.